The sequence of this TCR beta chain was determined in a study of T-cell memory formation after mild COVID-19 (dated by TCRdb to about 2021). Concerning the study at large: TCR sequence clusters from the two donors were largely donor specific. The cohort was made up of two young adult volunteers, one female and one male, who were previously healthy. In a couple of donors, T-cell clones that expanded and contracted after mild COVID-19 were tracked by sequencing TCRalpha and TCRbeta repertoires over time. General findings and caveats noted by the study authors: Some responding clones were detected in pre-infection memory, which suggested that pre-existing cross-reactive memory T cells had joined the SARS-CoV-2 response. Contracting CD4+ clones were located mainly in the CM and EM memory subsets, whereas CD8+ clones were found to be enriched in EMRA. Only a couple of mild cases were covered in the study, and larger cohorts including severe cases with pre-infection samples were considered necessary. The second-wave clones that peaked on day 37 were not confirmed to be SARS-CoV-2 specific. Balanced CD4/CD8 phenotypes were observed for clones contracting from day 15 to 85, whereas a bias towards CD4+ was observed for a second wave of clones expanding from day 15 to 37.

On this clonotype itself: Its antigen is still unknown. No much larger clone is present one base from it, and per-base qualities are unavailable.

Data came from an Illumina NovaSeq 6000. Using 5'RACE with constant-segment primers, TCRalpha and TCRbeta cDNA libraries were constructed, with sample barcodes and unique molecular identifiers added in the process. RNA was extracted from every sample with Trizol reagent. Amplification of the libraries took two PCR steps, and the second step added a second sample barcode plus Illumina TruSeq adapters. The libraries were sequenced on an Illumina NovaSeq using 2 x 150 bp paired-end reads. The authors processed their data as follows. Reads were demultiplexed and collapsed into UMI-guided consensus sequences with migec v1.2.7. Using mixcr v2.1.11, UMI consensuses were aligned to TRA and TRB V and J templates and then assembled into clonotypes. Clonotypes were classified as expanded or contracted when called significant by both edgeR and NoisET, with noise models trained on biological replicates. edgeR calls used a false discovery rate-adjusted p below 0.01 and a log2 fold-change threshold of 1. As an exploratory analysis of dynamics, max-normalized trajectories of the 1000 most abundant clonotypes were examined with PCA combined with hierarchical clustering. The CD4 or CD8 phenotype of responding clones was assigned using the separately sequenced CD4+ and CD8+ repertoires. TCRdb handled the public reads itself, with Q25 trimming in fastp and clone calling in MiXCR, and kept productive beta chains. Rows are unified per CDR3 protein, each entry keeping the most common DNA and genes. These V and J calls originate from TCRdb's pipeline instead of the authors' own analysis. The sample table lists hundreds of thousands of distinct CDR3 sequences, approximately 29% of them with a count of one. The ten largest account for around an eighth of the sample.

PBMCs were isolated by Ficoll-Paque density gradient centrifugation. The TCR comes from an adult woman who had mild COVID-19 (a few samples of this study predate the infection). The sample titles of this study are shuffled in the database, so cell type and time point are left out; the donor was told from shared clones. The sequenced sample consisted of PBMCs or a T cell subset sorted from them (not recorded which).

The sequenced DNA: TGTGCCAGCAGCTTAGAATGGCGCCTAAAGAACACTGAAGCTTTCTTT. The resulting protein is CASSLEWRLKNTEAFF. This chain is built from TRBV11-2 and TRBJ1-1, with the D gene uncertain. The CDR3 goes from the cysteine to the phenylalanine over 16 residues. The retained sequence is limited to the CDR3, 48 bases, with the frame set at the first base. Reading the germline V gene gives CDR1 SGHAT and CDR2 FQNNGV. V loses 0 bases, J loses 1 base, and the germline ends lie 12 bases apart. Reference TRBV11-2 and TRBJ1-1 genes cover what lies past the CDR3, so the full variable domain is EAGVAQSPRYKIIEKRQSVAFWCNPISGHATLYWYQQILGQGPKLLIQFQNNGVVDDSQLPKDRFSAERLKGVDSTLKIQPAKLEDSAVYLCASSLEWRLKNTEAFFGQGTRLTVV.